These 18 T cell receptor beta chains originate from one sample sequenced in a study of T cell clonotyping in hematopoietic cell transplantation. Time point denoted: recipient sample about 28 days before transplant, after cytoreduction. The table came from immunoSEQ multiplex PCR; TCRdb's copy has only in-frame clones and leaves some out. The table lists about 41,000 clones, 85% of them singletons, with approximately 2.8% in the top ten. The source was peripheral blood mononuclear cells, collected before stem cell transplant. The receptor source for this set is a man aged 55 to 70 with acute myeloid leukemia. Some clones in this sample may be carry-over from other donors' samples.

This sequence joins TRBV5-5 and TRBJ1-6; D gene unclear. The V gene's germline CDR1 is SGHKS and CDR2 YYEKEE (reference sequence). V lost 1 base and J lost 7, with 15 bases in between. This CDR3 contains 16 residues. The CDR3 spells CASSLIPRTGNSPLHF. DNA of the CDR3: TGTGCCAGCAGCTTGATTCCACGGACTGGAAATTCACCCCTCCACTTT. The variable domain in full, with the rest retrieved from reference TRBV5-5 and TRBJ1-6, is DAGVTQSPTHLIKTRGQQVTLRCSPISGHKSVSWYQQVLGQGPQFIFQYYEKEERGRGNFPDRFSARQFPNYSSELNVNALLLGDSALYLCASSLIPRTGNSPLHFGNGTRLTVT.

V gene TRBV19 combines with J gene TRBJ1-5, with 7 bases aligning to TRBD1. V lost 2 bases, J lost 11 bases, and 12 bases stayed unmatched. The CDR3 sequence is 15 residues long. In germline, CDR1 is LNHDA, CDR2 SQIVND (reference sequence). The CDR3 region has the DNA TGTGCCAGTAGTATACGAGACCGTACAGGGGAGTCCCAGCATTTT. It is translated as CASSIRDRTGESQHF. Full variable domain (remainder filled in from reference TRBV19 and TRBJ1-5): DGGITQSPKYLFRKEGQNVTLSCEQNLNHDAMYWYRQDPGQGLRLIYYSQIVNDFQKGDIAEGYSVSREKKESFPLTVTSAQKNPTAFYLCASSIRDRTGESQHFGDGTRLSIL.

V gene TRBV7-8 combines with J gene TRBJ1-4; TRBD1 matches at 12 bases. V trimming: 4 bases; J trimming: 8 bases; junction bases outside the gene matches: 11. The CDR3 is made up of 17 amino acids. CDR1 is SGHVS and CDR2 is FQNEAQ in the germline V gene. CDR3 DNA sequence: TGTGCCAGCAGCTCTCCGGGACAGGGGGCGCTTCTCGAAAAACTGTTTTTT. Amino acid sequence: CASSSPGQGALLEKLFF.

The CDR3 nucleotides read TGTGCCAGCAGCTACAGGGTTTTGAGCTCCTATAATTCACCCCTCCACTTT. It encodes CASSYRVLSSYNSPLHF. The chain carries TRBV28 and TRBJ1-6; D may be TRBD1 (6 bases). CDR1 MDHEN and CDR2 SYDVKM come from the germline V gene. The length of the CDR3 is 17 residues. V was trimmed by 6 bases and J by 0 bases, leaving 15 bases between them.

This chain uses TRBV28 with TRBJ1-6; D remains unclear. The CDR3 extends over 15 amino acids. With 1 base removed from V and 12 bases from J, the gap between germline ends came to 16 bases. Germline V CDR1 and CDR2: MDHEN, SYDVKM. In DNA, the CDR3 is TGTGCCAGCAGTTTATTGGGGATGCAGTCTCTACCCCTCCACTTT. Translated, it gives CASSLLGMQSLPLHF. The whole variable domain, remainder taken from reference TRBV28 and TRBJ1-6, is DVKVTQSSRYLVKRTGEKVFLECVQDMDHENMFWYRQDPGLGLRLIYFSYDVKMKEKGDIPEGYSVSREKKERFSLILESASTNQTSMYLCASSLLGMQSLPLHFGNGTRLTVT.

In nucleotides, the CDR3 is TGTGCCAGCAGCCCTGCGGCCCATGGCACCGGGGAGCTGTTTTTT. This sequence encodes CASSPAAHGTGELFF. The rearrangement joins TRBV7-2 to TRBJ2-2; D ambiguous. There are 15 residues in the CDR3. Germline assignment: CDR1 SGHTA and CDR2 FQGNSA. V was trimmed by 5 bases and J by 4 bases, leaving 14 bases between them.

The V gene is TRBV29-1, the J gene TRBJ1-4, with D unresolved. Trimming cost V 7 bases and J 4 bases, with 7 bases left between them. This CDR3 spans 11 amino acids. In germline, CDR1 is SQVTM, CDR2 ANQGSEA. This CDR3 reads CSAADNEKLFF. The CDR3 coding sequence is TGCAGCGCGGCGGATAATGAAAAACTGTTTTTT.

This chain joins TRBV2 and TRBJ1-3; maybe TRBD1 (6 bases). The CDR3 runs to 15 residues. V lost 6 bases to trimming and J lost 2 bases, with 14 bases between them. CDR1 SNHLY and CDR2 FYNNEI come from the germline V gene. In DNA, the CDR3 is TGTGCCAGCAGACGAGGGGGATCCCCTGGAAACACCATATATTTT. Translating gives CASRRGGSPGNTIYF.

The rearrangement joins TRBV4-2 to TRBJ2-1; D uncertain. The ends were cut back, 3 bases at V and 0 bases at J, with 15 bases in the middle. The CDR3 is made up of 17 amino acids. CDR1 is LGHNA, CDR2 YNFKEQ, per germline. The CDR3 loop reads CASSQRFTVGSYNEQFF. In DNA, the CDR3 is TGTGCCAGCAGCCAGAGGTTTACGGTAGGCTCCTACAATGAGCAGTTCTTC.

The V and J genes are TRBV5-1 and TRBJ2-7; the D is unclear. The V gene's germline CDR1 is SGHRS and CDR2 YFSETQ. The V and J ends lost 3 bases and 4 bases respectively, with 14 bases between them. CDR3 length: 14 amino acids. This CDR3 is CASSYISTMYEQYF. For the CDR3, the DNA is TGCGCCAGCAGCTACATCTCCACAATGTACGAGCAGTACTTC.

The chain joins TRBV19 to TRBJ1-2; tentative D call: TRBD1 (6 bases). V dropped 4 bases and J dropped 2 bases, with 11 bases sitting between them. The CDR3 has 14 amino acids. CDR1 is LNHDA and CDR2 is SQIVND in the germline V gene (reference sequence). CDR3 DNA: TGTGCCAGTAGTAGGCAGGGGATGAACTATGGCTACACCTTC. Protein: CASSRQGMNYGYTF.

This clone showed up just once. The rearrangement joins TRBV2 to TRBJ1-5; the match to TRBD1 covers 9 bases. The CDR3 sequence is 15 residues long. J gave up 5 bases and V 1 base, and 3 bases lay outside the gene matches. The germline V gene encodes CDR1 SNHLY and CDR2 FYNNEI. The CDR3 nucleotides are TGTGCCAGCAGTGAAGAACAGGGGGCGGATCAGCCCCAGCATTTT. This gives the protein CASSEEQGADQPQHF.

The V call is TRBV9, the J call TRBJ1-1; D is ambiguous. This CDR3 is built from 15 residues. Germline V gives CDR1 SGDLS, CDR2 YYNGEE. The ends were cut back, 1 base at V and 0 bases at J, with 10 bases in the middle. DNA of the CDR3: TGTGCCAGCAGCGTATCCCCGTCGTTGAACACTGAAGCTTTCTTT. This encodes CASSVSPSLNTEAFF.

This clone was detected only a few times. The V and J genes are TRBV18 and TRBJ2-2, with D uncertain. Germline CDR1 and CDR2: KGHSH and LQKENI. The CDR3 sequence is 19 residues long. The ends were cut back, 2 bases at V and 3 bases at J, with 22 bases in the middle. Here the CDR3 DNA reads TGTGCCAGCTCACCAATTGGGCGCTTTGGGATAATGGACACCGGGGAGCTGTTTTTT. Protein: CASSPIGRFGIMDTGELFF.

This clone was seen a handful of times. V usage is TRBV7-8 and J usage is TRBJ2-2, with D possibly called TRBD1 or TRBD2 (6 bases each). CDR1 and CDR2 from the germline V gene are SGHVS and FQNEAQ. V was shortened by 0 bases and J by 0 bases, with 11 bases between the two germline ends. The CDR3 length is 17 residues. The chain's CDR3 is CASSLASGATNTGELFF. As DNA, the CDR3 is TGTGCCAGCAGCTTAGCGTCGGGGGCCACGAACACCGGGGAGCTGTTTTTT.

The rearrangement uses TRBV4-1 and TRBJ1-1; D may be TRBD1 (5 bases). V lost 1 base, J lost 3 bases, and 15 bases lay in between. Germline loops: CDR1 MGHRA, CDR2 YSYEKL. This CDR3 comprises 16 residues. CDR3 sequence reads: CASSQAFGGRDTEAFF. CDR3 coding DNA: TGCGCCAGCAGCCAAGCTTTTGGGGGGAGGGACACTGAAGCTTTCTTT.

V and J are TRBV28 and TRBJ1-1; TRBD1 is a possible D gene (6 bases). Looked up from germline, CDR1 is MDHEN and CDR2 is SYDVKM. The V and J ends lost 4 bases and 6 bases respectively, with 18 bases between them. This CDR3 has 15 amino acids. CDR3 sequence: CASSSGHRGFPEAFF. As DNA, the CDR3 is TGTGCCAGCAGTTCGGGACACCGAGGGTTCCCTGAAGCTTTCTTT.

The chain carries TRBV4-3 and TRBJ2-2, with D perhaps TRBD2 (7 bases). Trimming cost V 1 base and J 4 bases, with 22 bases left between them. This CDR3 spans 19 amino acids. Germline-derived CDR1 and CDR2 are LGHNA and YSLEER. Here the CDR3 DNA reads TGCGCCAGCAGCCAAGTGTGGGGGGGCAGCTTAAAACTCACCGGGGAGCTGTTTTTT. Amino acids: CASSQVWGGSLKLTGELFF.